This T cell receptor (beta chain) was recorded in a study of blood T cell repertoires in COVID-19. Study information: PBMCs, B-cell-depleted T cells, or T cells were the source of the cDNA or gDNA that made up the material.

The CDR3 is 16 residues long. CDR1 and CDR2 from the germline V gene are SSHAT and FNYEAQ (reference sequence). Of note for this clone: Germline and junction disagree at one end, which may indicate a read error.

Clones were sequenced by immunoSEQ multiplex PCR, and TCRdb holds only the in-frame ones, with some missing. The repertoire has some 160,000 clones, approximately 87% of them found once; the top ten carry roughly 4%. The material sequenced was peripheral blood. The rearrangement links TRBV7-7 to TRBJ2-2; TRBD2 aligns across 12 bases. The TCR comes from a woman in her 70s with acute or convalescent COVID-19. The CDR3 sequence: CASSLRLAGANGELFF. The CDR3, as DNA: TGTGCTAGCAGCTTAAGACTAGCGGGAGCTAACGGGGAGCTGTTTTTT.